This is a list of T cell receptor beta chains from one sample in a study of T-cell reconstitution after alpha-beta-depleted transplantation in children. Using its own MiXCR run on the PCR reads, TCRdb lists one record per CDR3 protein. The table records some 150,000 distinct CDR3 sequences, 8.5% to 10% of them present only once. This sample comprised PBMCs, mostly from graft donor cells, obtained 180 days after TCRalphabeta/CD19-depleted stem cell transplant. These TCRs come from a female patient aged 2-15 years who had a stem cell transplant for congenital amegakaryocytic thrombocytopenia, so the T cells may come from the graft donor. Each CDR3 is given with its conserved first and last residue. The D gene is left open where the match is weak. Size tells how often a clone was seen (once, few, many) or the class of an expanded clone, and some rows leave it out.

V gene	CDR3 length	clone size	J gene	D gene	CDR3 protein	CDR3 DNA
TRBV5-1	20	NA	TRBJ2-1	TRBD2	CASSFPGGALATTNYNEQFF	TGCGCCAGCAGCTTCCCGGGGGGGGCTTTAGCCACCACCAACTACAATGAGCAGTTCTTC
TRBV12-3/TRBV12-4	16	few	TRBJ2-1	TRBD2	CASSSPPGTSGREQFF	TGTGCCAGCAGTTCGCCCCCCGGGACTAGCGGGCGTGAGCAGTTCTTC
TRBV5-1	13	NA	TRBJ2-5	NA	CASSIQGAETQYF	TGCGCCAGCAGCATACAGGGCGCAGAGACCCAGTACTTC
TRBV28	12	few	TRBJ1-6	NA	CASSFSGSPLHF	TGTGCCAGCAGTTTCTCTGGATCACCCCTCCACTTT
TRBV2	17	few	TRBJ2-5	NA	CASLPSRVFNGQETQYF	TGTGCCAGTCTACCTTCCAGGGTGTTCAATGGGCAAGAGACCCAGTACTTC
TRBV29-1	16	many	TRBJ1-4	NA	CSVAGPDTVGGEKLFF	TGCAGCGTTGCGGGACCGGATACGGTGGGTGGTGAAAAACTGTTTTTT
TRBV28	16	many	TRBJ1-5	NA	CASSFVPTGSNQPQHF	TGTGCCAGCAGTTTCGTCCCGACCGGTAGCAATCAGCCCCAGCATTTT
TRBV28	16	many	TRBJ2-7	TRBD2	CASSLWGGTRAYEQYF	TGTGCCAGCAGTTTATGGGGGGGGACTCGCGCCTACGAGCAGTACTTC
TRBV20-1	18	NA	TRBJ2-2	NA	CSARPTMESGERTGELFF	TGCAGTGCTAGGCCTACCATGGAGTCGGGGGAAAGGACCGGGGAGCTGTTTTTT
TRBV20-1	14	many	TRBJ2-7	NA	CSAPPGQGLFEQYF	TGCAGTGCCCCTCCGGGACAAGGTCTTTTCGAGCAGTACTTC
TRBV27	17	NA	TRBJ2-6	NA	CASSLFGQGSGANVLTF	TGTGCCAGCAGTTTATTCGGGCAGGGCTCTGGGGCCAACGTCCTGACTTTC
TRBV10-3	17	many	TRBJ1-2	NA	CAITPEGPAGANYGYTF	TGTGCCATCACCCCAGAGGGGCCTGCAGGGGCTAACTATGGCTACACCTTC
TRBV20-1	14	few	TRBJ2-3	TRBD2	CSAVSGLSTDTQYF	TGCAGTGCTGTTAGCGGGCTTAGCACAGATACGCAGTATTTT
TRBV20-1	13	NA	TRBJ1-1	NA	CSARAKWNTEAFF	TGCAGTGCTAGAGCGAAGTGGAACACTGAAGCTTTCTTT